The 28 T cell receptor beta chains below were found in one sample sequenced in a study of cytomegalovirus exposure and HLA in healthy donors. PCR was performed using 60 Vbeta and 13 Jbeta primers. Generated by immunoSEQ multiplex PCR, the TCRdb table keeps only in-frame clones and is missing some. This table has under 200,000 clones, around four fifths appearing once. The sequenced sample consisted of PBMCs. The receptors derive from a woman aged 18-35 years in good health and CMV-seronegative.

The gene calls are TRBV27 and TRBJ1-3; 9 bases line up with TRBD1. Germline V gene data show CDR1 as MNHEY and CDR2 as SMNVEV (reference sequence). The CDR3 totals 15 residues. The ends lost 7 bases at V and 2 bases at J; junction bases unmatched: 6. CDR3 coding DNA: TGTGCCAGCACACTGACAGGGGGAGCTGGAAACACCATATATTTT. Encoded protein: CASTLTGGAGNTIYF.

The chain recombines TRBV7-9 with TRBJ1-1; TRBD1 agrees at 7 bases. V was clipped by 5 bases and J by 4 bases; unmatched bases: 7. Germline V CDR1 and CDR2: SEHNR, FQNEAQ (reference sequence). The CDR3 has 14 amino acids. This CDR3 is CASSRGQEGTEAFF. In nucleotides, the CDR3 is TGTGCCAGCAGCCGCGGACAGGAGGGCACTGAAGCTTTCTTT.

The V gene is TRBV5-1, the J gene TRBJ2-7; D is ambiguous. The CDR3 runs to 13 residues. CDR1 and CDR2 (germline): SGHRS, YFSETQ. Trimming removed 4 bases at V and 2 bases at J, with 10 bases between. CDR3 in amino acids: CASSRLVPYEQYF. CDR3 nucleotide sequence: TGCGCCAGCAGCAGACTCGTACCCTACGAGCAGTACTTC.

The chain recombines TRBV13 with TRBJ2-7; the D is unclear. Trimming took 0 bases from V and 1 from J, leaving 7 bases between them. This CDR3 comprises 14 residues. Germline V gives CDR1 PRHDT, CDR2 FYEKMQ (reference sequence). Here the CDR3 DNA reads TGTGCCAGCAGCTTAGGACACATGTCCTACGAGCAGTACTTC. This sequence encodes CASSLGHMSYEQYF.

The rearrangement uses TRBV11-2 and TRBJ2-2; D is unclear. The V and J ends lost 3 bases and 7 bases respectively, with 3 bases between them. CDR1 SGHAT and CDR2 FQNNGV come from the germline V gene. This CDR3 contains 11 residues. The CDR3 here is CASSFYGELFF. The DNA of the CDR3 is TGTGCCAGCAGCTTCTACGGGGAGCTGTTTTTT.

The chain combines TRBV2 with TRBJ1-2; D is undetermined. V lost 6 bases to trimming and J lost 4 bases, with 15 bases between them. The germline CDR1 and CDR2 sequences are SNHLY and FYNNEI. The CDR3 consists of 14 residues. The CDR3: CASSSFRQGYGYTF. The CDR3 bases are TGTGCCAGCAGCTCCTTTAGACAAGGCTATGGCTACACCTTC.

The rearrangement links TRBV6-1 to TRBJ1-3; tentative D call: TRBD1 (5 bases). This CDR3 contains 15 residues. CDR1 MNHNS and CDR2 SASEGT come from the germline V gene. Trimming pared 3 bases from V and 4 bases from J, leaving 13 bases between. This chain's CDR3 is CASSDRSGRGNTIYF. For the CDR3, the DNA is TGTGCCAGCAGTGATCGTTCAGGGCGCGGAAACACCATATATTTT.

This clone was seen more than once but under ten times. The chain recombines TRBV6-1 with TRBJ1-5, with a tentative D call TRBD1 (6 bases). Germline CDR1 MNHNS, CDR2 SASEGT. The CDR3 has 13 residues. Trimming cost V 6 bases and J 4 bases, with 10 bases left between them. As DNA, the CDR3 is TGTGCCAGCAGAGGGACACGGAATCAGCCCCAGCATTTT. The encoded protein is CASRGTRNQPQHF.

The genes are TRBV30 and TRBJ2-3; maybe TRBD1 (6 bases). Germline CDR1 GTSNPN, CDR2 SVGIG (reference sequence). The CDR3 extends over 15 amino acids. Trimming removed 0 bases from V and 0 bases from J, with 10 bases in between. In DNA, the CDR3 is TGTGCCTGGAGTGTGGGGGCACAGAGCACAGATACGCAGTATTTT. Amino acids: CAWSVGAQSTDTQYF.

The chain couples TRBV27 to TRBJ2-3; D may be TRBD2 (5 bases). The CDR3 covers 12 residues. Trimming cost V 4 bases and J 5 bases, with 7 bases left between them. CDR1 is MNHEY and CDR2 is SMNVEV in the germline V gene (reference sequence). The CDR3 region has the DNA TGTGCCAGCAGTTCACTAGTAGATACGCAGTATTTT. Its protein product is CASSSLVDTQYF.

This chain connects TRBV11-2 to TRBJ2-2; possible D gene TRBD2, 5 bases. The germline V and J ends were trimmed by 5 bases and 5 bases, with 9 bases remaining between them. The CDR3 totals 13 residues. Germline V gene sequence: CDR1 SGHAT, CDR2 FQNNGV. The chain's CDR3 is CASSPPGTGELFF. Written as DNA, the CDR3 is TGTGCCAGCAGCCCGCCGGGGACCGGGGAGCTGTTTTTT.

This chain uses TRBV27 with TRBJ2-1; 7 nucleotides agree with TRBD2. The CDR3 totals 22 residues. J lost 0 bases, V lost 4 bases, and 24 bases had no gene match. Germline lookup yields CDR1 MNHEY and CDR2 SMNVEV (reference sequence). The CDR3 region is CASSWSGETARTLARSYNEQFF. In DNA, the CDR3 is TGTGCCAGCAGTTGGAGCGGGGAGACAGCTCGAACCCTAGCACGCTCCTACAATGAGCAGTTCTTC.

The V call is TRBV7-9, the J call TRBJ1-4; 7 bases agree with TRBD1. The CDR3 contains 14 residues. The J segment lost 7 bases and the V segment lost 8 bases, leaving 10 bases of the junction unmatched. CDR1 is SEHNR, CDR2 FQNEAQ, per germline (reference sequence). CDR3 sequence: CASGNRGLLEKLFF. The CDR3 region has the DNA TGTGCCAGCGGTAACAGGGGCCTTCTTGAAAAACTGTTTTTT.

The chain carries TRBV5-8 and TRBJ1-2, with D hard to call. CDR3 length equals 13 residues. CDR1 is SGHTS and CDR2 is YDEGEE in the germline V gene. Trimming cost V 4 bases and J 4 bases, with 11 bases left between them. CDR3 sequence: CASSLNIAYGYTF. The CDR3 nucleotides read TGTGCCAGCAGCCTGAACATTGCCTATGGCTACACCTTC.

This chain connects TRBV6-5 to TRBJ2-7; 9 bases are shared with TRBD2. Germline trimming cut 11 bases from V and 3 bases from J; bases unmatched to any gene: 8. This CDR3 has 13 amino acids. The V gene's germline CDR1 is MNHEY and CDR2 SVGAGI. In DNA, the CDR3 is TGTGCCGCGGGCGGGGGGGATATCTACGAGCAGTACTTC. Translation gives CAAGGGDIYEQYF.

The chain joins TRBV7-2 to TRBJ2-4; 12 bases fit TRBD1. The CDR3 contains 16 residues. V lost 1 base to trimming and J lost 8 bases; unmatched junction nucleotides: 6. Per the germline V gene, CDR1 is SGHTA and CDR2 is FQGNSA. CDR3 coding DNA: TGTGCCAGCAGCTTAGGCGGGACAGGGGGCGCGGACATTCAGTACTTC. Translated: CASSLGGTGGADIQYF.

The chain joins TRBV15 to TRBJ2-7; TRBD2 agrees at 9 bases. The trim removed 0 bases at V and 5 bases at J, leaving 5 bases unmatched. The CDR3 has 15 amino acids. Per germline, CDR1 LNHNV and CDR2 YYDKDF (reference sequence). This CDR3 reads CATSRDLGLADEQYF. The CDR3 DNA follows: TGTGCCACCAGCAGAGATCTGGGACTAGCCGACGAGCAGTACTTC. The full variable domain, in which reference TRBV15 and TRBJ2-7 provide the parts outside the CDR3, is DAMVIQNPRYQVTQFGKPVTLSCSQTLNHNVMYWYQQKSSQAPKLLFHYYDKDFNNEADTPDNFQSRRPNTSFCFLDIRSPGLGDTAMYLCATSRDLGLADEQYFGPGTRLTVT.

This sequence joins TRBV5-4 and TRBJ2-2; 7 bases align to TRBD1. Germline CDR1 reads SGHNT; CDR2 reads YYREEE (reference sequence). Trimming removed 3 bases from V and 5 bases from J; junction bases left unmatched: 13. The CDR3 runs to 17 residues. The CDR3 loop reads CASSSLTGTPTTGELFF. The CDR3 nucleotides read TGTGCCAGCAGCTCCCTGACAGGGACCCCGACTACCGGGGAGCTGTTTTTT.

The chain combines TRBV7-9 with TRBJ2-5; D gene ambiguous. The better agreement between TRBJ2-7 and the DNA end casts doubt on the J call. Per the germline V gene, CDR1 is SEHNR and CDR2 is FQNEAQ (reference sequence). The CDR3 runs 12 residues. The CDR3 sequence: CASSLVGYEQYF. The CDR3 bases are TGTGCCAGCAGCTTAGTGGGCTACGAGCAGTACTTC.

The chain carries TRBV6-1 and TRBJ2-7, with 8 nucleotides matching TRBD2. Trimming cost V 3 bases and J 7 bases; bases outside gene matches: 8. The CDR3 totals 14 residues. Germline loops: CDR1 MNHNS, CDR2 SASEGT. In DNA form, the CDR3 reads TGTGCCAGCAGTGACGCGGGAGGAAATATAGAGCAGTACTTC. Translated: CASSDAGGNIEQYF.

CDR3 sequence: CASKGAVDNSPLHF. DNA for the CDR3: TGTGCCAGCAAGGGGGCGGTCGATAATTCACCCCTCCACTTT. V gene TRBV27 combines with J gene TRBJ1-6; 7 bases map to TRBD1. V shed 7 bases, J shed 5 bases, and the junction held 5 bases outside the gene matches. The CDR3 is 14 residues long. Germline V gives CDR1 MNHEY, CDR2 SMNVEV (reference sequence).

The chain joins TRBV19 to TRBJ2-3, with 7 nucleotides matching TRBD1. The CDR3 is 16 amino acids. V shed 7 bases, J shed 1 base, and the junction held 11 bases outside the gene matches. Germline V gene sequence: CDR1 LNHDA, CDR2 SQIVND (reference sequence). This CDR3 reads CASTRSRQGGTDTQYF. In DNA form, the CDR3 reads TGTGCCAGTACGAGGTCGCGTCAGGGGGGCACAGATACGCAGTATTTT.

The chain uses TRBV13 and TRBJ1-2, with D unresolved. V was cut by 0 bases and J by 7 bases, with 6 bases left in between. This CDR3 has 12 amino acids. CDR1 is PRHDT, CDR2 FYEKMQ, per germline (reference sequence). The CDR3: CASSLGLGGYTF. In DNA, the CDR3 is TGTGCCAGCAGCTTAGGCCTCGGTGGCTACACCTTC.

The V gene is TRBV29-1, the J gene TRBJ1-2; 7 nucleotides agree with TRBD1. The germline V gene has CDR1 SQVTM and CDR2 ANQGSEA. V shed 3 bases, J shed 4 bases, and the junction held 5 bases outside the gene matches. This CDR3 has 13 residues. CDR3 in DNA: TGCAGCGTTGAGCCGACAGGGACCTATGGCTACACCTTC. Translating gives CSVEPTGTYGYTF.

The chain is built from TRBV5-1 and TRBJ2-7; 12 nucleotides match TRBD2. The CDR3 is made up of 18 amino acids. Germline assignment: CDR1 SGHRS and CDR2 YFSETQ. V gave up 2 bases and J gave up 0 bases; unmatched junction bases: 9. The CDR3 DNA reads TGCGCCAGCAGCTTCCATCCGGGACTAGCGGGTTTCTCCTACGAGCAGTACTTC. This gives the protein CASSFHPGLAGFSYEQYF.

The V gene is TRBV7-7, the J gene TRBJ2-5, with TRBD1 matching over 7 bases. This CDR3 comprises 14 residues. Germline-derived CDR1 and CDR2 are SSHAT and FNYEAQ (reference sequence). V trimming: 1 base; J trimming: 4 bases; junction bases outside the gene matches: 3. This CDR3 reads CASSLEPGGETQYF. The CDR3 nucleotides read TGTGCCAGCAGCTTAGAGCCAGGGGGAGAGACCCAGTACTTC.

J is TRBJ2-2 and V is TRBV7-8; D call uncertain. The CDR3 spans 13 residues. Deletions cut 1 base from V and 6 bases from J, with 6 bases between. Germline V gene sequence: CDR1 SGHVS, CDR2 FQNEAQ. This CDR3 reads CASSLVGPGELFF. DNA for the CDR3: TGTGCCAGCAGCTTAGTTGGGCCCGGGGAGCTGTTTTTT.

The chain employs TRBV7-2 and TRBJ2-2; D uncertain. From germline, CDR1 is SGHTA and CDR2 FQGNSA. The CDR3 is 14 residues long. Trimming left V 6 bases short and J 3 bases short, with 11 bases between. In DNA, the CDR3 is TGTGCCAGCAGATCAGGAACTTACACCGGGGAGCTGTTTTTT. Translating gives CASRSGTYTGELFF.